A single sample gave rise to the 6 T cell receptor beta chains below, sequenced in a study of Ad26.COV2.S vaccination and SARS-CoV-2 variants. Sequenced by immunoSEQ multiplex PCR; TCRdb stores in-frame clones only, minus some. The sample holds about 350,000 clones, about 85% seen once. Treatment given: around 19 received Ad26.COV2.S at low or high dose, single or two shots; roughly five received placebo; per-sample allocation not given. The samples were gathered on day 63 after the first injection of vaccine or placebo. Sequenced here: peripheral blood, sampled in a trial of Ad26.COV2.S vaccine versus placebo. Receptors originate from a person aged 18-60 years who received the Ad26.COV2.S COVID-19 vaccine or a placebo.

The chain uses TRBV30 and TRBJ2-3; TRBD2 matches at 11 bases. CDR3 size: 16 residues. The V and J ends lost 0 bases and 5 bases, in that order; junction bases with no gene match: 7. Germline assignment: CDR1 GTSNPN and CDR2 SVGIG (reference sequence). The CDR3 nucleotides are TGTGCCTGGAGTGTAGGGCTAGCGGGAGGTGTAGATACGCAGTATTTT. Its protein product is CAWSVGLAGGVDTQYF.

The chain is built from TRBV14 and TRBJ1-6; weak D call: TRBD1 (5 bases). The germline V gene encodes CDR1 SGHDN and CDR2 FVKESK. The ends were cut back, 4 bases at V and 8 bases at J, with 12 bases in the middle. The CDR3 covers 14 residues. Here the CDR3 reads CASSLKTQDSPLHF. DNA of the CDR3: TGTGCCAGCAGCCTTAAAACACAGGATTCACCCCTCCACTTT.

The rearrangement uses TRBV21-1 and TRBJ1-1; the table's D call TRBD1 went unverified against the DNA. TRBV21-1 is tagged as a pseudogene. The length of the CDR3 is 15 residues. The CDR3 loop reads CASSTRQGMNTEAFF. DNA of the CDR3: TGTGCCAGCAGCACGCGACAGGGGATGAACACTGAAGCTTTCTTT.

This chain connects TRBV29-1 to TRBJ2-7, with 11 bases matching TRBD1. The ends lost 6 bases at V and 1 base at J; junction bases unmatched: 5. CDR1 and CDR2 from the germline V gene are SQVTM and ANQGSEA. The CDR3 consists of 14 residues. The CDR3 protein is CSVTGTGGSYEQYF. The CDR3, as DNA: TGCAGCGTGACCGGGACAGGGGGGTCCTACGAGCAGTACTTC.

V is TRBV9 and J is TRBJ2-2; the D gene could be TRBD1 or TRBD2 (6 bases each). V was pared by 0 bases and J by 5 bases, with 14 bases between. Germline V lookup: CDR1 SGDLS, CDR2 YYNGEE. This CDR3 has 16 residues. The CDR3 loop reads CASSVVGGAGTGELFF. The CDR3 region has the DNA TGTGCCAGCAGCGTAGTTGGGGGCGCGGGGACCGGGGAGCTGTTTTTT. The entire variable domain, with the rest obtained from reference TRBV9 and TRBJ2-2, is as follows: DSGVTQTPKHLITATGQRVTLRCSPRSGDLSVYWYQQSLDQGLQFLIQYYNGEERAKGNILERFSAQQFPDLHSELNLSSLELGDSALYFCASSVVGGAGTGELFFGEGSRLTVL.

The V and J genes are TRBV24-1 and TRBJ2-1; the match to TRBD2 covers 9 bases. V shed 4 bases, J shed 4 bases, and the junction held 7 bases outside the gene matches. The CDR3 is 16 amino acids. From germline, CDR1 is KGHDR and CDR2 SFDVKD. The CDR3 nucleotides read TGTGCCACCAGTGACCGACCTAGCGGGGTGTACAATGAGCAGTTCTTC. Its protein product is CATSDRPSGVYNEQFF.